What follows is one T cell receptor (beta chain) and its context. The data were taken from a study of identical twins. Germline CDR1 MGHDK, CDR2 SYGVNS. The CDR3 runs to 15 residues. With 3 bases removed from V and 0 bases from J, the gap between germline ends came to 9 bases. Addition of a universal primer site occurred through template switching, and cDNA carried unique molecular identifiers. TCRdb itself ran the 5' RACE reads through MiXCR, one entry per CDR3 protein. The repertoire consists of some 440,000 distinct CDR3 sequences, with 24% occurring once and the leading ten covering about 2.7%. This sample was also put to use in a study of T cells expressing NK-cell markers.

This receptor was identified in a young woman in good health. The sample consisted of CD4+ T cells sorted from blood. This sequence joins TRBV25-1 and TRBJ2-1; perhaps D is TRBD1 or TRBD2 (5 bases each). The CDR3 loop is CASSEAGSSYNEQFF. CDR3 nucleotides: TGTGCCAGCAGTGAGGCAGGGAGCTCCTACAATGAGCAGTTCTTC.